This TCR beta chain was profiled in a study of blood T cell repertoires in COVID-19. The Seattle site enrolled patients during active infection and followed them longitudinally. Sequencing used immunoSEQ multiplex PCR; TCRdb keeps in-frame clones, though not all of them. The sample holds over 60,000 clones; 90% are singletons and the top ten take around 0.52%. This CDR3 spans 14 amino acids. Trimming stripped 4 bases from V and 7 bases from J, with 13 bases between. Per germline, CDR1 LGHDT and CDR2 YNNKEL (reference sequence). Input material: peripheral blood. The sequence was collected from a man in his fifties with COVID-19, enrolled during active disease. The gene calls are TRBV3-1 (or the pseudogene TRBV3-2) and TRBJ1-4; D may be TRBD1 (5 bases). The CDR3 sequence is CASSLSRVAEKLFF. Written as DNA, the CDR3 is TGTGCCAGCAGCCTTAGCAGGGTGGCTGAAAAACTGTTTTTT.